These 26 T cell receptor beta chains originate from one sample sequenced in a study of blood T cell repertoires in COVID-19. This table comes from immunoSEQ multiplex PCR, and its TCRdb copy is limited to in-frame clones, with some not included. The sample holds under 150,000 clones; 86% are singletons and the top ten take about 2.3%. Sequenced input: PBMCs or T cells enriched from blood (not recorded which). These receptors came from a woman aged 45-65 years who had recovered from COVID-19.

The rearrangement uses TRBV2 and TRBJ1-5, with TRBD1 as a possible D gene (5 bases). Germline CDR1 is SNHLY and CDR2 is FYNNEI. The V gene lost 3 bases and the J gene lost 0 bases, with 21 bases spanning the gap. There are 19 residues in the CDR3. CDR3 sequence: CASSDSATGSFTSNQPQHF. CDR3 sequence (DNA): TGTGCCAGCAGTGACTCCGCCACAGGCTCATTTACTAGCAATCAGCCCCAGCATTTT.

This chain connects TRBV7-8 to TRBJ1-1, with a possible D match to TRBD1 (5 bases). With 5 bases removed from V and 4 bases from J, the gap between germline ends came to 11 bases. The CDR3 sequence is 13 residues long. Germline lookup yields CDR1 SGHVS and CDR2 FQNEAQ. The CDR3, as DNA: TGTGCCAGCAGCAATTTAAGGGGCACTGAAGCTTTCTTT. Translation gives CASSNLRGTEAFF.

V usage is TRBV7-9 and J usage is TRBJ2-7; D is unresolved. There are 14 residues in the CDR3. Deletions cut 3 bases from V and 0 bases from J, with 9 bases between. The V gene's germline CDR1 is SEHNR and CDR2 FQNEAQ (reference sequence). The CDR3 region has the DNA TGTGCCAGCAGCTTGAGCCCCGACTCCTACGAGCAGTACTTC. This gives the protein CASSLSPDSYEQYF.

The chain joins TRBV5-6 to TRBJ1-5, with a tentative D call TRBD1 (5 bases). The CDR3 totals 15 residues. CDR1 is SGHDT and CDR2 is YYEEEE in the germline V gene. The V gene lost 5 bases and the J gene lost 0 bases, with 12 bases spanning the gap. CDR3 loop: CASSRGRTSNQPQHF. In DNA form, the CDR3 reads TGTGCCAGCAGTAGGGGTCGTACTAGCAATCAGCCCCAGCATTTT.

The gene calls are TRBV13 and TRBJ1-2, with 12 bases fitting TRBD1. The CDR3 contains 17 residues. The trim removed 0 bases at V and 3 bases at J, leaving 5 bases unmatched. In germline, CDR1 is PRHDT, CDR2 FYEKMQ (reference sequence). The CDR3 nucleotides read TGTGCCAGCAGCTTAGGCGGGACAGGGGGCAATTACTATGGCTACACCTTC. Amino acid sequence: CASSLGGTGGNYYGYTF. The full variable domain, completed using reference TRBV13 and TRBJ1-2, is AAGVIQSPRHLIKEKRETATLKCYPIPRHDTVYWYQQGPGQDPQFLISFYEKMQSDKGSIPDRFSAQQFSDYHSELNMSSLELGDSALYFCASSLGGTGGNYYGYTFGSGTRLTVV.

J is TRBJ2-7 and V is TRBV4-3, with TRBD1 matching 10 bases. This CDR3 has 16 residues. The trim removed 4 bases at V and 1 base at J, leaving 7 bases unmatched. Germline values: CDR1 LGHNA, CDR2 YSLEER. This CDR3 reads CASSPNLDRGSYEQYF. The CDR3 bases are TGCGCCAGCAGCCCAAATTTGGACAGGGGGTCCTACGAGCAGTACTTC.

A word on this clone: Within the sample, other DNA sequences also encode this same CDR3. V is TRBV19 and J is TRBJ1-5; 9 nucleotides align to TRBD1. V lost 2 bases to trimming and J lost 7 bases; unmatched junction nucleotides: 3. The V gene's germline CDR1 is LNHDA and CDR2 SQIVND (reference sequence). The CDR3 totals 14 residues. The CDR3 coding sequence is TGTGCCAGTAGTATATGGACAGGGGACCAGCCCCAGCATTTT. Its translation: CASSIWTGDQPQHF.

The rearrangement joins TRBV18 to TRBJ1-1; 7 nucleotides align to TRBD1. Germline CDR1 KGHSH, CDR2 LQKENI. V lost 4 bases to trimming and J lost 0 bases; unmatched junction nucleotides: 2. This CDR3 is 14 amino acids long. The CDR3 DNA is TGTGCCAGCTCACGGGACAGACTGAACACTGAAGCTTTCTTT. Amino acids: CASSRDRLNTEAFF.

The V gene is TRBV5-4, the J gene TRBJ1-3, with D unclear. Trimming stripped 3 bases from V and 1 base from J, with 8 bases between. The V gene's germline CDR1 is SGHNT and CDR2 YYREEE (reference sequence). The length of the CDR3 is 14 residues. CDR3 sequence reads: CASSSPRSGNTIYF. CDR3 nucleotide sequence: TGTGCCAGCAGCTCGCCTCGGTCTGGAAACACCATATATTTT.

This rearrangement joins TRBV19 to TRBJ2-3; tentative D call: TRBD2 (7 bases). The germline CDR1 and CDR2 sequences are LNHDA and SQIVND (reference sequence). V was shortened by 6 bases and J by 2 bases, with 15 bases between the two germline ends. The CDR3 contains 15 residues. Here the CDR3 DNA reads TGTGCCAGTAGACACCGGGGGGCTTTCACAGATACGCAGTATTTT. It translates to CASRHRGAFTDTQYF.

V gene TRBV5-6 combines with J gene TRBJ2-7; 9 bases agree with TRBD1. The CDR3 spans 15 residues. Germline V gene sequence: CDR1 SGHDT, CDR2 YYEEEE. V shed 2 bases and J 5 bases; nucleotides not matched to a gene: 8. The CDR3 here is CASSLLGQGVHEQYF. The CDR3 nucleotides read TGTGCCAGCAGCTTACTGGGACAGGGTGTCCACGAGCAGTACTTC.

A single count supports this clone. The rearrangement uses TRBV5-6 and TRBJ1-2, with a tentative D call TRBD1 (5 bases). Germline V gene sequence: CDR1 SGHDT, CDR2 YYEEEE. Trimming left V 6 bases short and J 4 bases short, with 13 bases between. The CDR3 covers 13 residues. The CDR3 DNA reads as TGTGCCAGCACCCGCGGGGCTGGCTATGGCTACACCTTC. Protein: CASTRGAGYGYTF. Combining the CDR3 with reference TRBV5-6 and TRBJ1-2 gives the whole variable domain DAGVTQSPTHLIKTRGQQVTLRCSPKSGHDTVSWYQQALGQGPQFIFQYYEEEERQRGNFPDRFSGHQFPNYSSELNVNALLLGDSALYLCASTRGAGYGYTFGSGTRLTVV.

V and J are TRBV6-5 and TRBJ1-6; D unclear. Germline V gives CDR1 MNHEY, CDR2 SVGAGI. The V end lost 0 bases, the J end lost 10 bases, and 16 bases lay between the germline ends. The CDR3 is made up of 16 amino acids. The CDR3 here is CASSYSRAGRSSPLHF. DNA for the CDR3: TGTGCCAGCAGTTACTCGAGAGCGGGGAGGTCATCACCCCTCCACTTT.

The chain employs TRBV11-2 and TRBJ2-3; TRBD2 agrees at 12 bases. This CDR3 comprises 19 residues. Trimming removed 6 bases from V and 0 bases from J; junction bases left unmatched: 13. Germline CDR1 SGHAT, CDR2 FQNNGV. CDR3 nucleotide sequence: TGTGCCAGCAGGCTCTCTCAACTAGCGGGGGGTCGGAGCACAGATACGCAGTATTTT. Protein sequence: CASRLSQLAGGRSTDTQYF.

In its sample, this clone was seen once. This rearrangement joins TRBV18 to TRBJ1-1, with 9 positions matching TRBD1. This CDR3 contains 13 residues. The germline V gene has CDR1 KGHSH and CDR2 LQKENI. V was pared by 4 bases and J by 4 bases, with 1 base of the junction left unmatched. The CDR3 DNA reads TGTGCCAGCTCACAGGGACAGGGCACTGAAGCTTTCTTT. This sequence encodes CASSQGQGTEAFF.

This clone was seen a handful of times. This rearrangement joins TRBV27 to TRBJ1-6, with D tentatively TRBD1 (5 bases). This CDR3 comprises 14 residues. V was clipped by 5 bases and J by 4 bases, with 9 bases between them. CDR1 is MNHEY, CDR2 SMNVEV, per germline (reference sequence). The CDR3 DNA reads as TGTGCCAGCAGTCCCCGACAGTATAATTCACCCCTCCACTTT. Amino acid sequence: CASSPRQYNSPLHF.

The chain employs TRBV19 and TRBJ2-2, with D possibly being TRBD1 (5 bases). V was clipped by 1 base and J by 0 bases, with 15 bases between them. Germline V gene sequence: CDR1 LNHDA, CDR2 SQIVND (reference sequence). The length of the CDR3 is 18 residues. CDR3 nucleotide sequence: TGTGCCAGTAGTATAGCGACAGCTAAGAACCCGAACACCGGGGAGCTGTTTTTT. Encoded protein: CASSIATAKNPNTGELFF.

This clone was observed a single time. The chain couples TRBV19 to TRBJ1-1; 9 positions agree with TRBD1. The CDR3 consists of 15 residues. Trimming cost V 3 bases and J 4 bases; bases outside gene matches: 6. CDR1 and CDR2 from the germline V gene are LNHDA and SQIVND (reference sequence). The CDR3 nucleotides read TGTGCCAGTAGTATCAACAGGGGGCAGGGCACTGAAGCTTTCTTT. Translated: CASSINRGQGTEAFF.

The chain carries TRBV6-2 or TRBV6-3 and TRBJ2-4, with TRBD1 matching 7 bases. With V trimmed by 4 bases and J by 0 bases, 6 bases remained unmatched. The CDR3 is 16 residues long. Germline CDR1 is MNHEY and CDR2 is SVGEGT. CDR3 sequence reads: CASSFTGELAKNIQYF. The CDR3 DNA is TGTGCCAGCAGTTTCACAGGGGAACTAGCCAAAAACATTCAGTACTTC.

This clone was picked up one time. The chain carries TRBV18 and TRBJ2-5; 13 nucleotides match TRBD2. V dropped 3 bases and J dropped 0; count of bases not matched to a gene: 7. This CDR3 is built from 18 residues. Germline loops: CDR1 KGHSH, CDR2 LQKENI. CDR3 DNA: TGTGCCAGCTCACCCCGGACTAGCGGGGGCTCGTACCAAGAGACCCAGTACTTC. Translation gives CASSPRTSGGSYQETQYF.

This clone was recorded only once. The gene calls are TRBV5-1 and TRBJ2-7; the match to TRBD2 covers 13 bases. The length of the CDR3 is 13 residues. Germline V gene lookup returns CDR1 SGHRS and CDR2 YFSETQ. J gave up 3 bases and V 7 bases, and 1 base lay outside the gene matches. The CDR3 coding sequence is TGCGCCAGCGGGACTAGCGGGGACTACGAGCAGTACTTC. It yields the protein CASGTSGDYEQYF.

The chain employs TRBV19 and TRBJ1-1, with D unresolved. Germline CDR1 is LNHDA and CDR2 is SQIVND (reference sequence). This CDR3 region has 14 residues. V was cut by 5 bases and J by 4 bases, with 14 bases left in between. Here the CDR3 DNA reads TGTGCCAGTAGTCTTGCCGCGGGGTTCACTGAAGCTTTCTTT. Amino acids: CASSLAAGFTEAFF. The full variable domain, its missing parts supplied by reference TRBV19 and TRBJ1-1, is DGGITQSPKYLFRKEGQNVTLSCEQNLNHDAMYWYRQDPGQGLRLIYYSQIVNDFQKGDIAEGYSVSREKKESFPLTVTSAQKNPTAFYLCASSLAAGFTEAFFGQGTRLTVV.

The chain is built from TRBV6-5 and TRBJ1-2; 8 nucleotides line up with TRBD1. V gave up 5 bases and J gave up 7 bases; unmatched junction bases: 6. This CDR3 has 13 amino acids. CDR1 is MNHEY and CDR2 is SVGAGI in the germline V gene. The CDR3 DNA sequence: TGTGCCAGCAGTCGACAGGGGTTAGCTGGCTACACCTTC. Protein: CASSRQGLAGYTF.

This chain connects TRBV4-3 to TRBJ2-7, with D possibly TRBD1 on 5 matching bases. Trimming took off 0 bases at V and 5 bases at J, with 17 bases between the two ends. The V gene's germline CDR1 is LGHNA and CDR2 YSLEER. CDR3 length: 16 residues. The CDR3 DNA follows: TGCGCCAGCAGCCAAGATCGTTCCTGGACACTAAACGAGCAGTACTTC. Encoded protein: CASSQDRSWTLNEQYF.

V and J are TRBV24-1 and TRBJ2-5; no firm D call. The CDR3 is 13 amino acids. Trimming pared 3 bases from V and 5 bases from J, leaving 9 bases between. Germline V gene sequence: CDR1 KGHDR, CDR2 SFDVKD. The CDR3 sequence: CATSDPARETQYF. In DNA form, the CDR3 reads TGTGCCACCAGTGATCCGGCTAGGGAGACCCAGTACTTC.

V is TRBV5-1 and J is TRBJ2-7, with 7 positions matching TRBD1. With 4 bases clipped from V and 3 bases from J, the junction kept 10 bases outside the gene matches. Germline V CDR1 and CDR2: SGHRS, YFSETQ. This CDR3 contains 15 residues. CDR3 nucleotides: TGCGCCAGCAGCCCGACCGGGACAGCTAACTACGAGCAGTACTTC. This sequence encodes CASSPTGTANYEQYF.